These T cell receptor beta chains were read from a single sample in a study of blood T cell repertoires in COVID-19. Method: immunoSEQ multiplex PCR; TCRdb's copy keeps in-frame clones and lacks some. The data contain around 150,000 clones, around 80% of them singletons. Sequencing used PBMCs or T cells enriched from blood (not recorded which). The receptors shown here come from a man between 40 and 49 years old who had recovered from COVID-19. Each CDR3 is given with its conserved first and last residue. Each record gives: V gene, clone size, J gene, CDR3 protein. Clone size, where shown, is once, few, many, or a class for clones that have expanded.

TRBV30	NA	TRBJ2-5	CAWNFGRAETQYF
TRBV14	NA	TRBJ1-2	CASIPTGRGYGYTF
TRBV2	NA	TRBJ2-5	CASMLLALGETQYF
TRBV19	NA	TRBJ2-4	CASSIGRSNIQYF
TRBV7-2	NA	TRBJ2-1	CASSSPYGTSGGAGDEQFF
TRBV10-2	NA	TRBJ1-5	CASSASGPGQPQHF
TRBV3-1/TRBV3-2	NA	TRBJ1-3	CASSVRRGSGNTIYF
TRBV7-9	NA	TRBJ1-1	CASSLNTEAFF
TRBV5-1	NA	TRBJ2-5	CASSFGGYFQETQYF
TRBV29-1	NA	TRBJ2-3	CSVVRAPRDTQYF
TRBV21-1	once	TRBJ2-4	CASSKDGTGGPKNIQYF
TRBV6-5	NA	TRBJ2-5	CASSWHRVGETQYF
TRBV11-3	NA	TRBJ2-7	CASSLEVWTSGAYEQYF
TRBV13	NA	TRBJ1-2	CASSLGSPNYGYTF
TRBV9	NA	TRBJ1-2	CASSREGRDGYTF
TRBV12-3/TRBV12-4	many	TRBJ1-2	CASSPGQGVGYTF
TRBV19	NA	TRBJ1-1	CASSISATGNTEAFF
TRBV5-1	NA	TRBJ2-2	CASRSTSNTGELFF
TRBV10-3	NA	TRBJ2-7	CAISEFPQGDFFSYEQYF
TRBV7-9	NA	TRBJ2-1	CASSLAGLGARSSYNEQFF
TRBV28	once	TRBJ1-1	CASSLQTGTYEAFF
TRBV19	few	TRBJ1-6	CASSEQGANSPLHF
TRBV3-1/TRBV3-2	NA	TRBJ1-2	CASSQGPGQANYGYTF
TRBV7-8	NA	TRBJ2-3	CASSSRTTFTDTQYF
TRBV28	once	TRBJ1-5	CASSPPLGAQPQHF
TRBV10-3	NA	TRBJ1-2	CAITRGQGGLSGYTF
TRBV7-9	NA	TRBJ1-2	CASSLGTGAIGYTF
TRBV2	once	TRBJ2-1	CASTAGAYNEQFF
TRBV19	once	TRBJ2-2	CASSAYGDTGELFF
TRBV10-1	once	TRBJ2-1	CASSESTSGTYNEQFF
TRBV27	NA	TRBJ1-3	CASSLLSGGSGNTIYF
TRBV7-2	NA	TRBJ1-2	CASSLESVDYGYTF
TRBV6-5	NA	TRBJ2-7	CASVRGNEQYF
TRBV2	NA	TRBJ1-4	CASSFDTVNEKLFF
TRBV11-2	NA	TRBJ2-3	CASSLFAGAGDTQYF
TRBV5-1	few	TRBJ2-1	CASSSSRSIGGEQFF
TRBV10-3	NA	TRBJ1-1	CAIQGPGTEAFF